This entry lists 9 T cell receptor beta chains sequenced from one sample in a study of T cell repertoires in cytomegalovirus infection. TCRdb recomputed calls from the reads with MiXCR, one row per CDR3 protein. The repertoire holds around 900,000 distinct CDR3 sequences, approximately 31% seen once, with roughly 13% in the top ten. No antigen has been identified for these receptors. The sample consisted of cultured CD8+ T cells from PBMCs, taken from culture after CMV antigen stimulation. The receptors derive from a human donor in good health (CMV status not recorded). Some clones in this sample may be carry-over from other donors' samples.

This clonotype was counted between two and nine times. The chain links TRBV19 to TRBJ1-2, with TRBD1 matching over 8 bases. J gave up 3 bases and V 4 bases, and 7 bases lay outside the gene matches. Per germline, CDR1 LNHDA and CDR2 SQIVND (reference sequence). This CDR3 has 15 amino acids. The CDR3 nucleotides read TGTGCCAGTAGTAGTGACAGGGGAGGTGACTATGGCTACACCTTC. Its protein product is CASSSDRGGDYGYTF.

V is TRBV4-1 and J is TRBJ1-5; D unresolved. Trimming took off 3 bases at V and 5 bases at J, with 8 bases between the two ends. The CDR3 extends over 13 amino acids. Germline V CDR1 and CDR2: MGHRA, YSYEKL. The CDR3 loop reads CASSHMVDQPQHF. For the CDR3, the DNA is TGCGCCAGCAGCCATATGGTCGATCAGCCCCAGCATTTT.

The chain is built from TRBV9 and TRBJ2-1; D possibly matches TRBD1 or TRBD2 (6 bases each). CDR3 length: 15 residues. Trimming took 1 base from V and 2 from J, leaving 10 bases between them. Germline CDR1 is SGDLS and CDR2 is YYNGEE. CDR3 DNA: TGTGCCAGCAGCGTAAGGGGGGCCCCCTACAATGAGCAGTTCTTC. It codes for CASSVRGAPYNEQFF.

In this sample, this clonotype turned up many times. The rearrangement joins TRBV7-2 to TRBJ1-2; maybe TRBD1 (5 bases). V lost 1 base to trimming and J lost 3 bases, with 15 bases between them. CDR3 length equals 16 residues. Looked up from germline, CDR1 is SGHTA and CDR2 is FQGNSA. CDR3 region: CASSLVGSDSYYGYTF. The CDR3 nucleotides are TGTGCCAGCAGCTTAGTTGGGTCCGACAGCTACTATGGCTACACCTTC.

The chain combines TRBV7-4 with TRBJ2-1; 9 positions match TRBD2. Germline CDR1 SGHVT, CDR2 SQSDAQ. V trimming: 0 bases; J trimming: 7 bases; junction bases outside the gene matches: 10. CDR3 length: 17 amino acids. CDR3 in DNA: TGTGCCAGCAGCTTAGCGTCGAACCTAGCGGGGCGGAATGAGCAGTTCTTC. Its translation is CASSLASNLAGRNEQFF.

Many counts were recorded for this clonotype. V gene TRBV6-6 combines with J gene TRBJ1-6; tentative D call: TRBD1 (6 bases). CDR3 length: 15 amino acids. The V gene lost 6 bases and the J gene lost 10 bases, with 19 bases spanning the gap. The germline gives CDR1 MNHNY, CDR2 SVGAGI (reference sequence). The CDR3 sequence is CASSPKEGGNSPLHF. The CDR3 DNA sequence: TGTGCCAGCAGCCCGAAGGAAGGGGGTAACTCACCCCTCCACTTT.

A remark on this clonotype: An end of the junction differs from the germline gene, which may be a read error. The rearrangement links TRBV14 to TRBJ1-4; D is perhaps TRBD1 (6 bases). There are 15 residues in the CDR3. Germline V gene sequence: CDR1 SGHDN, CDR2 FVKESK. The CDR3 DNA reads as TGTGCCAGGAGCCAACGGGGGCGGACTAATGAAAAACTGTTTTTT. Protein: CARSQRGRTNEKLFF.

This clonotype has ten or more counts. The chain combines TRBV6-5 with TRBJ1-6; D gene unclear. V dropped 6 bases and J dropped 10 bases, with 16 bases sitting between them. Looked up from germline, CDR1 is MNHEY and CDR2 is SVGAGI. This CDR3 has 14 residues. The CDR3 sequence: CASRADTDTSPLHF. In nucleotides, the CDR3 is TGTGCCAGCAGGGCAGATACAGATACCTCACCCCTCCACTTT.

The table lists this clonotype with many counts. This chain joins TRBV9 and TRBJ1-6; no clear D gene. The CDR3 loop spans 14 amino acids. Per the germline V gene, CDR1 is SGDLS and CDR2 is YYNGEE. The V end lost 0 bases, the J end lost 9 bases, and 10 bases lay between the germline ends. DNA of the CDR3: TGTGCCAGCAGCGTAGTAGCCGCCTCTTCACCCCTCCACTTT. Protein product: CASSVVAASSPLHF. Supplemented by reference TRBV9 and TRBJ1-6, the full variable domain reads DSGVTQTPKHLITATGQRVTLRCSPRSGDLSVYWYQQSLDQGLQFLIQYYNGEERAKGNILERFSAQQFPDLHSELNLSSLELGDSALYFCASSVVAASSPLHFGNGTRLTVT.